This TCR beta chain was sequenced for a study of cytomegalovirus exposure and HLA in healthy donors. Study observations and caveats: Later on, a genetic analysis was performed. It linked a missense variant in DCLRE1C with V- and J-gene trimming of TCR beta. Apart from CMV serostatus, no immune exposure information was available. Per a prior analysis, the majority of TCR beta V segments were productive roughly 87% or roughly 30% of the time.

This PCR relied on a set of 60 Vbeta primers and 13 Jbeta primers. Here immunoSEQ multiplex PCR was the method, and the copy in TCRdb shows in-frame clones only, minus some. This table holds 150,000 to 190,000 clones, 65% to 90% found once. Comments on this clone: Antigen unknown.

Sequenced material: PBMCs. The sequence was obtained from a woman between 50 and 59 years old in good health and CMV-seropositive.

In nucleotides, the CDR3 is TGCAGCGTTGTGCGGGGGGTGGGAAATGAGCAGTTCTTC. Translating gives CSVVRGVGNEQFF. The V and J genes are TRBV29-1 and TRBJ2-1; the match to TRBD2 covers 8 bases. The germline CDR1 and CDR2 sequences are SQVTM and ANQGSEA. The junction had 6 bases not matched to a gene; V was cut back by 4 bases and J by 7 bases. The CDR3 runs 13 residues.